Reported below is one TCR beta chain. In its sample, this clone was seen a few times. Its specific antigen is unknown. No base quality information exists; no much larger clone differs at one position. This entry is derived from a study of cytomegalovirus exposure and HLA in healthy donors (dated by TCRdb to between 2016 and 2019). Context from the whole study: In an earlier analysis of under 750 of the donors, approximately 260 Gb of sequence data and 90 million to 120 million unique TCR beta sequences from about 180 million T cells were reported. An early release that covered around 590 HLA-typed donors contained about 290 gigabases of sequencing data and 75 million to 100 million unique TCR sequences. The genetic ancestry cluster associated with self-reported Caucasian donors included about 84% of the approximately 410 genotyped donors. The study aimed to test whether cataloging public T cell receptors could reveal signatures of past pathogen exposure. The T cell repertoires of 670 or so subjects were profiled by immunosequencing and related to cytomegalovirus serostatus. Along with the roughly 670-subject first cohort, a separate validation cohort of roughly 110 different subjects was used. To predict cytomegalovirus infection status, the study brought together high-throughput TCR immunosequencing, statistical association of individual TCRs with disease status, and machine learning. A later analysis re-examined previously published TCR beta repertoires from 610 or so donors and added high-resolution HLA genotyping to investigate patterns of TCR occurrence. Rather than using new phenotypic data, the later analysis identified candidate immune exposures from TCR beta sequences and from how often those sequences occurred across donors. An earlier analysis of approximately 500 of the donors applied high-throughput TCR beta sequencing to assess whether each TCR beta V gene segment acted as functional or pseudogenic. Donor age, sex, ethnicity and CMV serostatus were compiled alongside the repertoire data. In a later genetic analysis, genome-wide SNP genotypes for about three fifths of the roughly 670 donors were used, and that subset was treated as a discovery cohort. All discovery cohort repertoires had been generated on a single sequencing platform. Class I and class II HLA loci were covered by the typing at four-digit resolution. The number of typed donors differed by locus: roughly 620-640 for A, B, C, DRB1 and DQB1; approximately 540 for DQA1; roughly 600 for DPA1; and about 450 for DPB1. Because of strong linkage in the cohort, a handful of DR-DQ haplotypes were treated as single units for association and clustering. Among around 400 genotyped donors of the cohort, an average of around 220,000 unique TCR beta nucleotide sequences was sequenced per donor, of which about 20% were non-productive.

In total, over 600 healthy bone marrow donors made up the cohort. At the time of sampling, every cohort member was nominally healthy, though immune exposures that went unrecorded were likely present. The donor tested CMV seronegative, placing the donor among the 352 seronegative members of the cohort. A peripheral blood sample was collected from each donor, and TCR beta sequencing was performed on peripheral blood mononuclear cells. Genomic DNA extraction from the blood cell samples was performed with the Qiagen DNeasy Blood Extraction Kit. The library was made by the immunoSEQ multiplex PCR assay. For the multiplex PCR, a mixture combining 60 forward primers for TCR Vbeta segments and 13 reverse primers for TCR Jbeta segments was used. Amplification of the CDR3 region of rearranged TCR beta genes was performed with a multiplex PCR assay on genomic DNA. The amplified TCR beta libraries were sequenced on the Illumina HiSeq System as 87-base-pair reads. The original pipeline was this. In a later analysis, 80 million or so unique TCR beta chains were counted across the roughly 610 repertoires, and about 10 million of these chains were shared by at least two donors. Raw reads were error-corrected and collapsed into unique sequences with a nearest-neighbor algorithm that merged closely related sequences to remove PCR and sequencing errors. To assign V, D and J gene segments, CDR3 sequences were aligned to IMGT reference sequences. For a sequence to be retained, a match of at least six nucleotides to both a V gene segment and a J gene segment was required. Rearrangements were classified as productive when the CDR3 lacked stop codons and remained in frame with V and J, and all other rearrangements were classified as non-productive. Following IMGT convention, CDR3 was defined as the stretch from the second conserved V-encoded cysteine up to the conserved J-encoded phenylalanine. The earlier analysis of some 580 of the donors excluded any sequence lacking an unambiguous match to a single V gene segment. In an earlier analysis of about 590 of the donors, a V segment was called functional when productive rearrangements were above 56.7%, and segregating when the standard deviation between donors exceeded 5%. A statistical classification framework was developed to diagnose cytomegalovirus status using the catalog of TCR beta chain sequences. In a later analysis, TCR nucleotide sequences were compared against IMGT/GENE-DB human TR gene sequences so that V and J genes could be assigned. Using the TCRdist pipeline, a later analysis assigned CDR3 sequences along with most-parsimonious VDJ recombination scenarios. In a later analysis, each TCR beta chain was defined by its CDR3 amino acid sequence together with its V-gene family, and reads without a unique V-gene family were excluded. To address suspected cross-contamination and a sequencing artifact, a later analysis removed approximately 600 highly shared, low-generation-probability nucleotide sequences. In a later analysis, a clonal expansion index for each public chain was calculated from normalized within-repertoire ranks of inferred template counts. Generation probabilities in a later analysis came from a VDJ recombination model fitted to out-of-frame rearrangements, and those results were checked against IGoR. A later analysis scored TCR-TCR, TCR-HLA and TCR-CMV co-occurrence with hypergeometric tests, applying a repertoire-size bias correction to TCR pairs. A later analysis estimated false discovery rates by permuting HLA or CMV assignments 20 times. In a later analysis, co-occurring TCRs were grouped using DBSCAN, and TCRdist sequence similarity was added for clustering within HLA-allele-positive subsets. Co-occurrence clustering excluded repertoires with fewer than 30,000 or more than 120,000 public chains, plus five with anomalous nucleotide sharing. TCRdb stores this immuneACCESS table with in-frame sequences only. Part of the clones is absent; in the studies checked, under half of the shortfall reflects unresolved V genes, and no reason is known for the rest. That table gives V, J and clone size, and the DNA gave D and trimming. The sample table contains about 140,000 clones; only one count was recorded for approximately 82% of them. Together, the top ten hold approximately 3.2% of the sample.

Study-level results and caveats: Several of the top co-occurrence clusters appeared to be linked to parvovirus B19, influenza, CMV and Epstein-Barr virus, according to a later analysis. In a later analysis, most CMV-associated TCR beta chains were found to appear HLA-restricted, with HLA associations seemingly driven largely by CMV exposure. A further reported finding was that TCR beta sequences accurately predicted the HLA-A and HLA-B alleles for most subjects in the first cohort. Specific HLA alleles were associated with 16,951 TCR beta sequences at a false discovery rate of 0.05 in a later analysis. The only immune exposure information available for the cohort was CMV serostatus. HLA typing was unavailable for some donors at each locus, so association tests used only the typed subset. A later genetic analysis associated a missense DCLRE1C variant with V-gene and J-gene trimming of TCR beta chains, and an independent cohort replicated the association. Most TCR sequences were observed very rarely across donors, whereas some public TCRs were present in many individuals. According to a later genetic analysis, donors in an Asian-associated ancestry cluster had fewer N-insertions in productive TCRs than the approximately 610-donor mean. A few of the identified cytomegalovirus-associated TCR beta chains were confirmed in vitro to be specific for cytomegalovirus antigens. According to the authors, the approach could potentially be generalized to other disease states and immunological phenotypes. A cluster of highly shared sequence variants was judged likely to represent a technical artifact of the sequencing pipeline. Linkage disequilibrium might explain the correlated functional status among segregating V segments, but an unknown experimental factor could not be excluded. Cytomegalovirus status was reported to be diagnosed by the classifier with high specificity and sensitivity in both the original and validation cohorts. The study listed 164 TCR beta chains as associated with cytomegalovirus. Assigning TCR associations to individual alleles was difficult when HLA alleles, especially DR and DQ, strongly co-occurred. Roughly uniform sequencing depth across donors was assumed in presence/absence analyses, although this assumption may not hold. In a later analysis, HLA-associated TCR beta chains showed more clonal expansion and lower generation probabilities than non-associated chains that were equally common. Broadly in line with IMGT annotations, most TCR beta V segments showed up in productive rearrangements about 90% or about 30% of the time in an earlier analysis of around 550 of the donors. Over 15 rarely observed V segments, including chromosome 9 orphons, were excluded from the earlier analysis of approximately 500 of the donors because counts were too low. Only TCR beta chains were sequenced in this cohort, and the absence of alpha or paired-chain data limited detectable features. According to a later analysis, TCR association rates differed among HLA loci, with DRB1 alleles showing the most associated TCRs and HLA-C alleles showing the fewest.

This clonotype was obtained from a man in his forties or fifties in good health and CMV-seronegative. Sequencing was carried out using PBMCs.

Here is the DNA: TGTGCCAGCAGCTGGGACAGGGGTAGTGAGCAGTTCTTC. It is translated as CASSWDRGSEQFF. The chain couples TRBV7-3 to TRBJ2-1; TRBD1 aligns with 10 central bases. Taken from the germline V gene, the CDR1 and CDR2 loops are SGHTA and FQGTGA. There are 13 amino acids in the CDR3, from cysteine to phenylalanine inclusive. This entry keeps only the CDR3 DNA: 39 bases, framed from base 1. V has 4 bases trimmed and J has 9 bases trimmed; junction bases matching no gene number 3.